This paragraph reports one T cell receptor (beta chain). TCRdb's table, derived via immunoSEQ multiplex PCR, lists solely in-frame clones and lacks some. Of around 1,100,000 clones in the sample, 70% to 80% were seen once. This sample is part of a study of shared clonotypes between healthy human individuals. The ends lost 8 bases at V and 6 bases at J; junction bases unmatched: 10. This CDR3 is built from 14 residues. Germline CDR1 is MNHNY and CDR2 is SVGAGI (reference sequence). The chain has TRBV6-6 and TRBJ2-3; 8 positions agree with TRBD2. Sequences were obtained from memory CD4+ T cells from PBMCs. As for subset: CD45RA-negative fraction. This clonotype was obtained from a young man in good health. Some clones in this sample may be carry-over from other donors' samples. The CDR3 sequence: CASRSGGLRDTQYF. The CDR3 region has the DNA TGTGCCAGCCGAAGCGGGGGCCTTAGGGATACGCAGTATTTT.